This TCR beta chain was profiled in a study of T-cell reconstitution after alpha-beta-depleted transplantation in children (TCRdb year 2016). Context from the whole study: Using TCR repertoire profiling, the study followed T-cell immune reconstitution in a quantitative way in children after TCRalphabeta/CD19-depleted allogeneic hematopoietic cell transplantation.

This clonotype was seen only a few times. There is no known antigen for this receptor. No qualities accompany the bases; no much larger clone lies one base away. The library was produced with PCR. Sequencing was carried out with an Illumina HiSeq 2500. Molecular barcoding was employed in the preparation of TCR libraries, with unique molecular identifiers being used to normalize TCRbeta repertoire quantification. Starting from the raw public reads, TCRdb applied fastp trimming at Q25, assembled clones with MiXCR and retained in-frame beta chains. Rows are combined by CDR3 protein, so each entry shows the most common genes and DNA. The sample records over 550,000 distinct CDR3 sequences, about 10% of which are singletons. The ten biggest clones cover 4% to 5% of the sample. Clipping removes 5 bases from V and 2 bases from J, with 8 as the unmatched junction base count. CDR1 SGHVS and CDR2 FNYEAQ are derived from the germline V gene. CDR3 length: 16 amino acids, cysteine to phenylalanine. The only DNA kept is the CDR3, 48 bases in frame from the first base.

This receptor chain uses TRBV7-6 and TRBJ1-1; 10 bases in the middle match TRBD1. Sequences were derived from PBMCs from the stem cell graft donor, sampled from the stem cell graft. The receptor was isolated from a human donor who donated a stem cell graft to a child with acute myeloid leukemia. CDR3 protein: CASSPRTGGINTEAFF. In nucleotides, the sequence is TGTGCCAGCAGCCCACGGACAGGGGGAATCAACACTGAAGCTTTCTTT.